A single T cell receptor beta chain is shown here with its context. This clonotype showed up just a few times. What this receptor recognizes is not known. No clone much larger than this one lies a single base away; base qualities are absent. V sheds 7 bases and J sheds 1 base, leaving 17 bases between their ends. From cysteine to phenylalanine, the CDR3 is 16 amino acids long. The sequence is cut down to CDR3 DNA, 48 bases in frame from base 1. From a lookup of the germline V gene (reference sequence), CDR1 and CDR2 are SEHNR and FQNEAQ. The data originate from a study of response to subunit inactivated influenza vaccine (dated by TCRdb to the late 2010s). Broadly, across the study: Deep quantitative profiling of the T cell receptor repertoire was used in the study to follow responses to a trivalent subunit inactivated influenza vaccine.

Libraries were made using RT-PCR. The sequencer was an Illumina HiSeq 2500. TCRdb reworked the public reads: Q25 trimming with fastp, MiXCR clone assembly, productive beta chains retained. Rows merge per CDR3 protein into single entries with the most common DNA and genes. This sample is represented by approximately 730,000 distinct CDR3 sequences; approximately 13% of them were singletons. The ten largest clones capture around 7.3% of the sample. Paper-wide results and their limitations: The authors proposed that each seasonal influenza vaccination may bring in only a limited number of new T cells.

The V and J genes are TRBV7-9 and TRBJ2-1, and perhaps TRBD2 as D gene, on 7 matching bases. The receptor comes from a man aged 45-60 years who received an inactivated influenza vaccine. Donor details come from another sample of the same person, matched by shared clones. Sequenced here: PBMCs from blood, sampled around 14 days before vaccination. The DNA is TGTGCCAGCACCCGGTGGGCGGGGGCGTCCTACAATGAGCAGTTCTTC. Its coded protein is CASTRWAGASYNEQFF.